The present entry profiles one T cell receptor (beta chain) with its context. Its antigen remains unknown. This record comes from a study of post-analysis software for immune sequencing data. Study results and caveats: A handful of TRBV segments appeared more often in patients than in controls, and TRBV5-6, TRBV5-1 and TRBV20-1 were among these.

Germline CDR1 reads SGHVT; CDR2 reads SQSDAQ. The CDR3 consists of 15 residues. V lost 3 bases to trimming and J lost 2 bases, with 14 bases between them. TCR beta cDNA libraries included unique molecular identifiers. TCRdb recomputed calls from the PCR reads with MiXCR, one row per CDR3 protein. The data hold roughly 600,000 distinct CDR3 sequences, with around 44% observed a single time. This TCR was recovered from a girl aged 5 to 17 with multiple sclerosis. Sequenced sample: blood. J is TRBJ2-7 and V is TRBV7-4; D may be TRBD2 (5 bases). The CDR3 DNA is TGTGCCAGCAGCTTGGGGAGTGGGGAGACCTACGAGCAGTACTTC. As protein: CASSLGSGETYEQYF.